This TCR beta chain was recovered during a study of T-cell memory formation after mild COVID-19. Study-wide background: In these data, TCR clusters were largely donor specific. Overall study results and limits: A subset of responding clones appeared in pre-infection memory, suggesting cross-reactive memory joined. Clones that shrank (day 15 to 85) were balanced CD4/CD8, whereas later expanders leaned CD4+. CM and EM subsets held most contracting CD4+ clones; EMRA held CD8+ ones.

TCRdb independently ran MiXCR on the 5' RACE reads; one entry per CDR3 protein. Among 400,000 to 500,000 distinct CDR3 sequences, over 15% were seen once, and the ten largest hold approximately 21%. This clonotype was recorded a few times. What it recognizes is unknown. The CDR3 spans 14 residues. Germline CDR1 is SQVTM and CDR2 is ANQGSEA. Trimming cost V 4 bases and J 5 bases; bases outside gene matches: 9. Material for sequencing was PBMCs or a T cell subset sorted from them (not recorded which). The chain combines TRBV29-1 with TRBJ2-3, with 7 positions matching TRBD1. This TCR came from a man aged 18 to 35 who had mild COVID-19 (a few samples of this study predate the infection). Cell type and time point are not known. The CDR3 DNA reads as TGCAGCGTTGTTTTGGGACAGAAGGGAGATACGCAGTATTTT. Amino acid sequence: CSVVLGQKGDTQYF.